The present T cell receptor beta chain was sequenced within a study of chemoradiotherapy in HPV16-positive cancers. Study-wide context: Candidate HPV-specific T-cell clones and common TCR motifs came from functional assays in a couple of HPV16-positive patients. General observations from the study: HPV-responsive T-cell expansion during chemoradiotherapy was linked to improved recurrence-free survival in HPV16-positive patients. Functional assays defining HPV-specific T cells used only a couple of HPV16-positive patients.

The CDR3 loop spans 15 amino acids. CDR1 is SGHVS and CDR2 is FQNEAQ in the germline V gene. The V end was cut by 5 bases, the J end by 0 bases, with 10 bases between. Sequencing used immunoSEQ multiplex PCR; TCRdb keeps in-frame clones, though not all of them. The data hold 6,700 or so clones, with 85% to 90% observed a single time. Note on this clone: What it binds is not known.

The TCR sequence derives from a human donor with HPV-associated anogenital cancer. This chain links TRBV7-8 with TRBJ2-2; no clear D gene. Source: tumor tissue, taken from a patient who underwent chemoradiotherapy. CDR3 coding DNA: TGTGCCAGCAGCGTTTCAGTCGCGAACACCGGGGAGCTGTTTTTT. Its translation: CASSVSVANTGELFF.